This entry features one TCR beta chain sequence. In its sample, this clonotype was seen many times. Its antigen target is currently unknown. Nothing much larger sits one base from this clone, and base qualities are not available. Sequencer: Illumina HiSeq 1500. TCRdb reanalyzed the raw reads on its own, using fastp at Q25 for trimming and MiXCR for clone calling, and kept in-frame beta chains. Duplicate CDR3 protein sequences are folded into a single record with the most common DNA and genes. In all, the sample holds about 250,000 distinct CDR3 sequences, and approximately 7% of those were seen once. About 6.3% of the sample is taken by the ten largest. The data are from a study of T cell repertoires in cytomegalovirus infection (dated by TCRdb to between 2018 and 2020). Concerning the study at large: Donor HLA type was relevant to the analysis, as public TCR beta signatures indicated carriage of CMV infection together with the matching HLA type. Broad study findings and their caveats: The ex vivo response was dominated by HLA-C-restricted CMV-specific TCR beta clonotypes, which also provided the single most frequent clonotype in two of eight donors. In both this cohort and an independent cohort of 352 donors, the cumulative frequency of public TCR beta family members distinguished carriers of CMV infection plus the relevant HLA type.

The sequence was collected from a human donor in good health (CMV status not recorded). Some clones in this sample may be carry-over from other donors' samples. Material for sequencing was PBMCs.

The base sequence is TGTGCCAGCAGTGTTGAGACGGTGAACACTGAAGCTTTCTTT. Its coded protein is CASSVETVNTEAFF. Recombination connected TRBV2 to TRBJ1-1; there is no confident call for the D gene. CDR3 length: 14 amino acids, cysteine to phenylalanine. Only the CDR3 part of the read is kept: 42 bases, read in frame from the first base. CDR1 SNHLY and CDR2 FYNNEI were looked up in the germline V gene. At the junction V is shortened by 4 bases and J by 0 bases, with 9 bases in between.